The 28 T cell receptor beta chains listed next were all sequenced from one sample in a study of CD8+ T cells in alopecia areata. The treatment is: oral pan-JAK inhibitor, 5-10 mg twice daily. Extraction and reverse transcription of RNA yielded cDNA as the sequencing template. Sequencing used immunoSEQ multiplex PCR; TCRdb keeps in-frame clones, though not all of them. This table has 79,000 or so clones, approximately 70% appearing once. The starting material was CD8+ T cells sorted from blood, obtained at week 24, from a patient treated with tofacitinib. The receptors come from a human donor with alopecia areata.

This rearrangement joins TRBV19 to TRBJ2-3; TRBD2 matches at 14 bases. Germline CDR1 and CDR2: LNHDA and SQIVND (reference sequence). The ends lost 3 bases at V and 11 bases at J; junction bases unmatched: 16. The CDR3 covers 18 residues. For the CDR3, the DNA is TGTGCCAGTAGTATCTCTCTACTCCCGGGACTAGCGGGAGAAGTGCAGTATTTT. Protein product: CASSISLLPGLAGEVQYF.

J is TRBJ1-4 and V is TRBV4-3; weak D call: TRBD1 (5 bases). V was pared by 2 bases and J by 10 bases, with 14 bases between. CDR1 and CDR2 (germline): LGHNA, YSLEER. The CDR3 runs 14 residues. The CDR3 here is CASSQLGTEGKLFF. The CDR3, as DNA: TGCGCCAGCAGCCAACTAGGGACCGAGGGAAAACTGTTTTTT.

The chain has TRBV27 and TRBJ2-2, with a weak D call TRBD1 (5 bases). The ends were cut back, 8 bases at V and 1 base at J, with 5 bases in the middle. CDR3 size: 12 residues. Germline V gene lookup returns CDR1 MNHEY and CDR2 SMNVEV (reference sequence). The CDR3 protein is CASGQNTGELFF. The CDR3 DNA follows: TGTGCCAGCGGACAGAACACCGGGGAGCTGTTTTTT.

V is TRBV5-1 and J is TRBJ1-1; 11 bases are shared with TRBD1. The CDR3 has 16 amino acids. The V segment lost 6 bases and the J segment 0 bases; nucleotides outside the gene matches: 7. Germline V lookup: CDR1 SGHRS, CDR2 YFSETQ. The CDR3 sequence: CASTSGTGGLNTEAFF. The CDR3 region has the DNA TGCGCCAGCACCTCGGGGACAGGGGGACTGAACACTGAAGCTTTCTTT.

The chain carries TRBV27 and TRBJ2-5; TRBD2 matches 14 bases. This CDR3 has 14 residues. In germline, CDR1 is MNHEY, CDR2 SMNVEV (reference sequence). With 8 bases clipped from V and 4 bases from J, the junction kept 3 bases outside the gene matches. The CDR3 nucleotides read TGTGCCAGCCACGGACTAGCGGGAGGAGAGACCCAGTACTTC. It specifies CASHGLAGGETQYF.

V gene TRBV28 combines with J gene TRBJ2-7; D is undetermined. The CDR3 spans 18 residues. Looked up from germline, CDR1 is MDHEN and CDR2 is SYDVKM. Trimming took off 6 bases at V and 0 bases at J, with 24 bases between the two ends. DNA for the CDR3: TGTGCCAGCAGCGCCTTCCGGATCACACCCACCTTCTCCTACGAGCAGTACTTC. Translation gives CASSAFRITPTFSYEQYF.

The J gene is TRBJ2-2, the V gene TRBV7-9; possibly TRBD1 or TRBD2 for D (5 bases each). V dropped 4 bases and J dropped 1 base, with 13 bases sitting between them. This CDR3 has 16 amino acids. Germline CDR1 and CDR2: SEHNR and FQNEAQ (reference sequence). CDR3 in DNA: TGTGCCAGCAGCTCCTCCGGGACGGGGAACACCGGGGAGCTGTTTTTT. Protein product: CASSSSGTGNTGELFF.

The CDR3 DNA reads TGTGCCAGCAGCCCCCGGCTCCCGGGCGGCGCAGATACGCAGTATTTT. Its translation is CASSPRLPGGADTQYF. This sequence joins TRBV7-8 and TRBJ2-3; no firm D call. Germline lookup yields CDR1 SGHVS and CDR2 FQNEAQ. The V end lost 5 bases, the J end lost 4 bases, and 19 bases lay between the germline ends. The CDR3 extends over 16 amino acids.

The V call is TRBV5-1, the J call TRBJ2-5, with TRBD2 matching over 14 bases. The trim removed 4 bases at V and 3 bases at J, leaving 2 bases unmatched. Germline CDR1 SGHRS, CDR2 YFSETQ. The CDR3 length is 15 residues. The CDR3 protein is CASSLGLAGEETQYF. The CDR3 DNA reads TGCGCCAGCAGCCTGGGACTAGCGGGAGAAGAGACCCAGTACTTC.

The chain is built from TRBV27 and TRBJ1-1; 8 bases fit TRBD1. The CDR3 spans 14 residues. V shed 6 bases and J 4 bases; nucleotides not matched to a gene: 7. Germline CDR1 reads MNHEY; CDR2 reads SMNVEV (reference sequence). This chain's CDR3 is CASRGTGWGTEAFF. The CDR3 DNA follows: TGTGCCAGCAGGGGGACAGGTTGGGGCACTGAAGCTTTCTTT.

The rearrangement uses TRBV14 and TRBJ2-1; D is uncertain. V was cut by 4 bases and J by 8 bases, with 9 bases left in between. The CDR3 runs 12 residues. Germline V gives CDR1 SGHDN, CDR2 FVKESK. CDR3 loop: CASSPSWYEQFF. Written as DNA, the CDR3 is TGTGCCAGCAGCCCGAGCTGGTATGAGCAGTTCTTC.

This clone appeared a single time. This chain connects TRBV4-1 to TRBJ1-5; D not certain. This CDR3 has 15 residues. V gave up 1 base and J gave up 0 bases, with 7 bases separating them. CDR1 is MGHRA, CDR2 YSYEKL, per germline. The CDR3 DNA reads as TGCGCCAGCAGCCAAGGCTCATATAGCAATCAGCCCCAGCATTTT. It codes for CASSQGSYSNQPQHF.

The chain links TRBV30 to TRBJ2-7; D gene ambiguous. Germline V lookup: CDR1 GTSNPN, CDR2 SVGIG (reference sequence). This CDR3 is built from 12 residues. V was clipped by 0 bases and J by 2 bases, with 5 bases between them. The DNA for the CDR3 is TGTGCCTGGAGTGTGGGTCCCTACGAGCAGTACTTC. Protein: CAWSVGPYEQYF.

This chain joins TRBV7-2 and TRBJ2-7; 7 nucleotides align to TRBD1. Germline values: CDR1 SGHTA, CDR2 FQGNSA. This CDR3 comprises 17 residues. V was pared by 5 bases and J by 3 bases, with 16 bases of the junction left unmatched. CDR3 region: CASSLHPPGTDIYEQYF. The DNA of the CDR3 is TGTGCCAGCAGCCTACACCCCCCGGGGACAGACATCTACGAGCAGTACTTC.

The chain has TRBV2 and TRBJ2-7; the D is unclear. V was pared by 4 bases and J by 2 bases, with 9 bases between. The CDR3 has 13 residues. Germline-derived CDR1 and CDR2 are SNHLY and FYNNEI. CDR3 coding DNA: TGTGCCAGCAGTGCGGGCAGAGCCTACGAGCAGTACTTC. Its translation is CASSAGRAYEQYF. Variable domain in full (rest from reference TRBV2 and TRBJ2-7): EPEVTQTPSHQVTQMGQEVILRCVPISNHLYFYWYRQILGQKVEFLVSFYNNEISEKSEIFDDQFSVERPDGSNFTLKIRSTKLEDSAMYFCASSAGRAYEQYFGPGTRLTVT.

This sequence joins TRBV5-1 and TRBJ2-5; 8 nucleotides match TRBD1. The length of the CDR3 is 14 residues. V shed 4 bases, J shed 2 bases, and the junction held 4 bases outside the gene matches. CDR1 and CDR2 from the germline V gene are SGHRS and YFSETQ. Here the CDR3 DNA reads TGCGCCAGCAGCATTCGACAGGGGCAAGAGACCCAGTACTTC. It specifies CASSIRQGQETQYF.

This clone was seen once. This rearrangement joins TRBV9 to TRBJ2-1; 8 bases line up with TRBD1. The CDR3 is 14 amino acids. Per germline, CDR1 SGDLS and CDR2 YYNGEE. V dropped 0 bases and J dropped 6; count of bases not matched to a gene: 2. For the CDR3, the DNA is TGTGCCAGCAGCGTAGAAACAGGGGGCAATGAGCAGTTCTTC. Translating it yields CASSVETGGNEQFF.

The genes are TRBV4-3 and TRBJ2-3, with 10 bases identical to TRBD2. The trim removed 0 bases at V and 4 bases at J, leaving 7 bases unmatched. Germline V gives CDR1 LGHNA, CDR2 YSLEER. The CDR3 is 17 amino acids. The CDR3 DNA sequence: TGCGCCAGCAGCCAAGATGGTCTAGCGGGAGTGGCAGATACGCAGTATTTT. It specifies CASSQDGLAGVADTQYF.

This sequence joins TRBV2 and TRBJ2-7, with D maybe TRBD1 (7 bases). The germline gives CDR1 SNHLY, CDR2 FYNNEI. The CDR3 is made up of 15 amino acids. Trimming left V 5 bases short and J 2 bases short, with 16 bases between. CDR3 sequence: CASSLEGAVTYEQYF. The CDR3 DNA sequence: TGTGCCAGCAGTCTGGAGGGGGCGGTAACCTACGAGCAGTACTTC.

This clone was picked up a small number of times. The chain recombines TRBV29-1 with TRBJ2-7; tentative D call: TRBD2 (6 bases). V was shortened by 3 bases and J by 6 bases, with 12 bases between the two germline ends. CDR1 and CDR2 (germline): SQVTM, ANQGSEA. The CDR3 runs to 12 residues. The CDR3 sequence is CSVEVGGSEQYF. The CDR3 region has the DNA TGCAGCGTTGAGGTTGGAGGGTCCGAGCAGTACTTC.

J is TRBJ2-5 and V is TRBV7-9, with a possible D match to TRBD2 (5 bases). This CDR3 is 15 amino acids long. V was pared by 1 base and J by 5 bases, with 14 bases between. Germline V gene sequence: CDR1 SEHNR, CDR2 FQNEAQ (reference sequence). The CDR3 loop reads CASSLGTSTGETQYF. CDR3 bases: TGTGCCAGCAGCTTAGGGACTTCAACTGGGGAGACCCAGTACTTC.

J is TRBJ2-7 and V is TRBV4-3; D is perhaps TRBD1 or TRBD2 (5 bases each). Germline lookup yields CDR1 LGHNA and CDR2 YSLEER. The CDR3 totals 15 residues. Deletions cut 4 bases from V and 2 bases from J, with 15 bases between. CDR3 region: CASSPFRDGPYEQYF. The CDR3 bases are TGCGCCAGCAGCCCCTTCCGGGACGGCCCCTACGAGCAGTACTTC.

The rearrangement joins TRBV5-4 to TRBJ1-6; D gene uncertain. The CDR3 is made up of 14 amino acids. The V end was cut by 1 base, the J end by 7 bases, with 9 bases between. Germline CDR1 is SGHNT and CDR2 is YYREEE (reference sequence). In nucleotides, the CDR3 is TGTGCCAGCAGCTTGTCAAACGTAAATTCACCCCTCCACTTT. Translating gives CASSLSNVNSPLHF.

The CDR3 region is CASGGTVDGDTEAFF. Written as DNA, the CDR3 is TGTGCCAGCGGTGGGACAGTCGATGGGGACACTGAAGCTTTCTTT. The chain combines TRBV2 with TRBJ1-1; 7 bases are a match to TRBD1. The V gene's germline CDR1 is SNHLY and CDR2 FYNNEI. The ends lost 8 bases at V and 3 bases at J; junction bases unmatched: 12. The CDR3 is 15 residues long.

This chain connects TRBV27 to TRBJ2-7; 7 bases are a match to TRBD1. The CDR3 spans 13 residues. The ends lost 6 bases at V and 2 bases at J; junction bases unmatched: 4. Germline V gives CDR1 MNHEY, CDR2 SMNVEV (reference sequence). Here the CDR3 DNA reads TGTGCCAGCAGCCACGGACAGGCCTACGAGCAGTACTTC. Its protein product is CASSHGQAYEQYF.

This CDR3 is CASSQGSGANQPQHF. In nucleotides, the CDR3 is TGCGCCAGCAGCCAAGGGTCGGGCGCTAATCAGCCCCAGCATTTT. The chain employs TRBV4-3 and TRBJ1-5; D gene unclear. The CDR3 spans 15 residues. Germline CDR1 reads LGHNA; CDR2 reads YSLEER. V lost 1 base and J lost 4, with 11 bases in between.

The rearrangement links TRBV27 to TRBJ2-1; 9 nucleotides match TRBD1. This CDR3 is built from 18 residues. CDR1 and CDR2 (germline): MNHEY, SMNVEV (reference sequence). V shed 6 bases and J 6 bases; nucleotides not matched to a gene: 18. CDR3 coding DNA: TGTGCCAGCAGCCGGACAGGGGTTTGGGATTTAGCTTCCAATGAGCAGTTCTTC. This encodes CASSRTGVWDLASNEQFF.

This clone has more than one count but fewer than ten. The chain joins TRBV28 to TRBJ1-2, with TRBD1 matching over 12 bases. The J segment lost 8 bases and the V segment lost 5 bases, leaving 6 bases of the junction unmatched. CDR1 and CDR2 (germline): MDHEN, SYDVKM. The CDR3 runs 14 residues. The CDR3 reads CASSGGTGGVGYTF. The DNA of the CDR3 is TGTGCCAGCAGTGGAGGGACAGGGGGCGTAGGCTACACCTTC.